The clone carrying this T cell receptor beta chain appeared a single time. Sequenced by immunoSEQ multiplex PCR; TCRdb stores in-frame clones only, minus some. The sample includes more than 35,000 clones, less than 90% seen only once; the top ten take about 6.8%. These data belong to a study of OX40 agonist ivuxolimab in advanced cancers. The TCR originated in an adult with an advanced solid tumor such as melanoma, head and neck, liver or kidney cancer. The sample was CD4+ or CD8+ T cells sorted from blood, taken in a trial of the OX40 agonist ivuxolimab.

CDR3: CASSVAGQEPYNEQFF. The CDR3 DNA is TGTGCCAGCAGCGTAGCGGGACAGGAGCCCTACAATGAGCAGTTCTTC. The V gene is TRBV9, the J gene TRBJ2-1; TRBD1 matches 8 bases. The CDR3 runs 16 residues. CDR1 SGDLS and CDR2 YYNGEE come from the germline V gene. V shed 0 bases, J shed 2 bases, and the junction held 4 bases outside the gene matches. The full variable domain, completed using reference TRBV9 and TRBJ2-1, is DSGVTQTPKHLITATGQRVTLRCSPRSGDLSVYWYQQSLDQGLQFLIQYYNGEERAKGNILERFSAQQFPDLHSELNLSSLELGDSALYFCASSVAGQEPYNEQFFGPGTRLTVL.